The entry that follows covers one T cell receptor (beta chain) sequence. These data are taken from a study of blood T cell repertoires in COVID-19. Study as a whole: Acute-phase and convalescent COVID-19 samples originated in the United States, Italy and Spain.

Method: immunoSEQ multiplex PCR; TCRdb's copy keeps in-frame clones and lacks some. The repertoire has 150,000 to 200,000 clones, roughly 82% of them found once; the top ten carry roughly 15%. Everyone who took part was roughly 18 to 89 years old, and they came from roughly 25 US areas. Grouping used clinical history reported by participants in a survey and questionnaire. Two negative PCRs, clearance, or symptom resolution had been documented for recovered Cohort 3 donors. Sequencing used PBMCs or T cells enriched from blood (not recorded which). This TCR came from a man aged 50-59 years who had recovered from COVID-19.

The DNA of the CDR3 is TGTGCCAGCAGCGGAAGGGGTTTCGAGCAGTACTTC. As protein: CASSGRGFEQYF. The chain recombines TRBV7-9 with TRBJ2-7, with D possibly being TRBD1 (5 bases). V lost 5 bases and J 6 bases, leaving 11 bases between the germline ends. The CDR3 loop spans 12 amino acids. In germline, CDR1 is SEHNR, CDR2 FQNEAQ (reference sequence). The full variable domain, rest sourced from reference TRBV7-9 and TRBJ2-7, is DTGVSQNPRHKITKRGQNVTFRCDPISEHNRLYWYRQTLGQGPEFLTYFQNEAQLEKSRLLSDRFSAERPKGSFSTLEIQRTEQGDSAMYLCASSGRGFEQYFGPGTRLTVT.